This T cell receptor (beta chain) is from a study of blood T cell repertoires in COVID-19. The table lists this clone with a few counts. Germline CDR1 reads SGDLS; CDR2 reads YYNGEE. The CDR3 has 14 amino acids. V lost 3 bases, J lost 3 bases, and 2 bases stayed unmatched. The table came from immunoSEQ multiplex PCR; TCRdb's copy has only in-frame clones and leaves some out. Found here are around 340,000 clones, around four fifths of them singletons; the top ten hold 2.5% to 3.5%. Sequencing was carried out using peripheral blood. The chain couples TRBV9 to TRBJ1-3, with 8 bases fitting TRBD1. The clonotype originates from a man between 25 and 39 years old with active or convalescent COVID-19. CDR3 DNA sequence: TGTGCCAGCAGCGACACAGGGGGTGGAAACACCATATATTTT. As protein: CASSDTGGGNTIYF. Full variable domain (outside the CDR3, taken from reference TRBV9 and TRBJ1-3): DSGVTQTPKHLITATGQRVTLRCSPRSGDLSVYWYQQSLDQGLQFLIQYYNGEERAKGNILERFSAQQFPDLHSELNLSSLELGDSALYFCASSDTGGGNTIYFGEGSWLTVV.